This T cell receptor (beta chain) was profiled in a study of blood T cell repertoires in COVID-19. The repertoire was sequenced with immunoSEQ multiplex PCR; TCRdb's copy has only in-frame clones and lacks some. The repertoire holds 250,000 or so clones, with approximately 90% as singletons. This CDR3 contains 15 residues. Trimming removed 4 bases from V and 3 bases from J; junction bases left unmatched: 7. CDR1 and CDR2 (germline): KGHSH, LQKENI. The receptor was derived from a man between 40 and 49 years old who had been exposed to COVID-19. This chain connects TRBV18 to TRBJ2-7, with 9 bases identical to TRBD1. Source material: PBMCs or T cells enriched from blood (not recorded which). The CDR3 sequence: CASSLTGTGIYEQYF. For the CDR3, the DNA is TGTGCCAGCTCACTCACCGGGACAGGGATCTACGAGCAGTACTTC.